These 21 T cell receptor beta chains were all obtained from the same sample, sequenced in a study of blood T cell repertoires in COVID-19. The table came from immunoSEQ multiplex PCR; TCRdb's copy has only in-frame clones and leaves some out. Of some 60,000 clones listed, around nine tenths are singletons. The sequenced material came from peripheral blood. These receptors came from a man aged 55 to 70 with acute or convalescent COVID-19.

This chain connects TRBV19 to TRBJ1-2; 8 bases map to TRBD1. This CDR3 comprises 15 residues. Per germline, CDR1 LNHDA and CDR2 SQIVND (reference sequence). Germline trimming cut 7 bases from V and 2 bases from J; bases unmatched to any gene: 9. CDR3 region: CASTPGTGVNYGYTF. Here the CDR3 DNA reads TGTGCCAGTACCCCTGGGACAGGAGTAAACTATGGCTACACCTTC. The whole variable domain, remainder taken from reference TRBV19 and TRBJ1-2, is DGGITQSPKYLFRKEGQNVTLSCEQNLNHDAMYWYRQDPGQGLRLIYYSQIVNDFQKGDIAEGYSVSREKKESFPLTVTSAQKNPTAFYLCASTPGTGVNYGYTFGSGTRLTVV.

The chain recombines TRBV3-1 (or the pseudogene TRBV3-2) with TRBJ2-1, with 9 bases aligning to TRBD2. CDR3 length: 12 amino acids. V dropped 1 base and J dropped 14; count of bases not matched to a gene: 3. Germline-derived CDR1 and CDR2 are LGHDT and YNNKEL (reference sequence). The CDR3, as DNA: TGTGCCAGCAGCCAAGGGCGGGAGGGAAAGTTCTTC. As protein: CASSQGREGKFF.

V and J are TRBV5-1 and TRBJ1-1; 9 nucleotides line up with TRBD1. Unmatched junction bases numbered 4, after V lost 7 bases and J lost 3 bases. Germline V gene lookup returns CDR1 SGHRS and CDR2 YFSETQ. The CDR3 is made up of 13 amino acids. The CDR3 nucleotides read TGCGCCAGCGTTCGGGACAGGGACACTGAAGCTTTCTTT. Translating it yields CASVRDRDTEAFF.

A word on this clone: Different DNA sequences within this sample yield the same CDR3. The chain recombines TRBV3-1 (or the pseudogene TRBV3-2) with TRBJ1-4; the match to TRBD1 covers 10 bases. Germline lookup yields CDR1 LGHDT and CDR2 YNNKEL (reference sequence). V was clipped by 1 base and J by 5 bases; unmatched bases: 4. This CDR3 has 16 amino acids. The CDR3 DNA reads as TGTGCCAGCAGCCAAGGTCCGGGACAGGGGAATGAAAAACTGTTTTTT. It codes for CASSQGPGQGNEKLFF.

V is TRBV19 and J is TRBJ1-2; D gene uncertain. Per germline, CDR1 LNHDA and CDR2 SQIVND (reference sequence). V lost 5 bases and J lost 7, with 11 bases in between. The CDR3 loop spans 12 amino acids. Written as DNA, the CDR3 is TGTGCCAGTAGTGATACTTTTGTTGGCTACACCTTC. Its translation: CASSDTFVGYTF. Supplemented by reference TRBV19 and TRBJ1-2, the full variable domain reads DGGITQSPKYLFRKEGQNVTLSCEQNLNHDAMYWYRQDPGQGLRLIYYSQIVNDFQKGDIAEGYSVSREKKESFPLTVTSAQKNPTAFYLCASSDTFVGYTFGSGTRLTVV.

The CDR3 region is CASSSGTSVETQYF. DNA for the CDR3: TGTGCCAGCAGCTCCGGGACTAGCGTGGAGACCCAGTACTTC. This chain connects TRBV7-2 to TRBJ2-5, with 10 bases lining up with TRBD2. Germline CDR1 is SGHTA and CDR2 is FQGNSA. This CDR3 comprises 14 residues. V trimming: 4 bases; J trimming: 5 bases; junction bases outside the gene matches: 4.

The chain couples TRBV7-9 to TRBJ2-1, with 8 bases fitting TRBD2. In germline, CDR1 is SEHNR, CDR2 FQNEAQ (reference sequence). The CDR3 spans 18 residues. Trimming took 0 bases from V and 10 from J; bases not matched to a gene: 17. This CDR3 is CASSLAVLGLGNAREQFF. The CDR3, as DNA: TGTGCCAGCAGCTTAGCTGTATTGGGACTAGGTAACGCCAGGGAGCAGTTCTTC. The variable domain in full, completed from reference TRBV7-9 and TRBJ2-1, reads DTGVSQNPRHKITKRGQNVTFRCDPISEHNRLYWYRQTLGQGPEFLTYFQNEAQLEKSRLLSDRFSAERPKGSFSTLEIQRTEQGDSAMYLCASSLAVLGLGNAREQFFGPGTRLTVL.

About this clone itself: A junction boundary mismatches the germline segment, possibly from a read error. The chain combines TRBV7-6 with TRBJ2-4; weak D call: TRBD1 (8 bases). The CDR3 is 19 amino acids. CDR1 SGHVS and CDR2 FNYEAQ come from the germline V gene. The CDR3 region has the DNA TGTGCCAGCAGCCTAGCGGCCAGGGGGCCAGGGTATGCCAAAAACATTCAGTACTTC. It specifies CASSLAARGPGYAKNIQYF.

There are a few counts of this clone. The V gene is TRBV5-1, the J gene TRBJ2-1; 14 bases agree with TRBD2. This CDR3 spans 18 amino acids. CDR1 is SGHRS and CDR2 is YFSETQ in the germline V gene. V lost 0 bases and J lost 9; bases outside the gene matches: 11. DNA for the CDR3: TGCGCCAGCAGCTTGGGGACTAGCGGGAGGAGGTTAGGAGTTGAGCAGTTCTTC. The encoded protein is CASSLGTSGRRLGVEQFF.

The sample holds one count of this clone. The chain uses TRBV3-1 (or the pseudogene TRBV3-2) and TRBJ1-4, with D perhaps matching TRBD1 (5 bases). CDR1 and CDR2 (germline): LGHDT, YNNKEL (reference sequence). The length of the CDR3 is 13 residues. The V and J ends lost 5 bases and 7 bases respectively, with 11 bases between them. This CDR3 reads CASSAGGSEKLFF. For the CDR3, the DNA is TGTGCCAGCAGCGCGGGGGGATCTGAAAAACTGTTTTTT.

The J gene is TRBJ1-2, the V gene TRBV3-1 (or the pseudogene TRBV3-2); D unclear. The CDR3 is 14 residues long. The V end lost 7 bases, the J end lost 8 bases, and 20 bases lay between the germline ends. In germline, CDR1 is LGHDT, CDR2 YNNKEL (reference sequence). This chain's CDR3 is CASTPTPGAGGYTF. In DNA form, the CDR3 reads TGTGCCAGCACTCCCACCCCGGGCGCGGGAGGCTACACCTTC.

The V call is TRBV6-5, the J call TRBJ2-3, with 9 bases fitting TRBD2. Germline values: CDR1 MNHEY, CDR2 SVGAGI. J lost 0 bases, V lost 4 bases, and 2 bases had no gene match. The CDR3 has 15 residues. This CDR3 is CASSWTSDSTDTQYF. The CDR3, as DNA: TGTGCCAGCAGTTGGACTAGCGATAGCACAGATACGCAGTATTTT.

The chain combines TRBV6-2 or TRBV6-3 with TRBJ2-2; a weak D match, TRBD1 (6 bases). CDR3 size: 16 residues. Germline lookup yields CDR1 MNHEY and CDR2 SVGEGT. V shed 5 bases and J shed 3 bases, with 16 bases lying between them. In DNA, the CDR3 is TGTGCCAGCAGTCTGACGGGGACACTTTACACCGGGGAGCTGTTTTTT. This sequence encodes CASSLTGTLYTGELFF.

This clone appeared once. The chain combines TRBV3-1 (or the pseudogene TRBV3-2) with TRBJ1-2, with 8 bases matching TRBD1. The germline V gene has CDR1 LGHDT and CDR2 YNNKEL (reference sequence). The junction had 3 bases not matched to a gene; V was cut back by 1 base and J by 2 bases. The CDR3 length is 15 residues. The CDR3 protein is CASSQVSGGNYGYTF. CDR3 DNA sequence: TGTGCCAGCAGCCAAGTGTCAGGGGGCAACTATGGCTACACCTTC.

The gene calls are TRBV4-1 and TRBJ1-2, with D possibly matching TRBD1 (6 bases). CDR1 is MGHRA and CDR2 is YSYEKL in the germline V gene. The V end lost 0 bases, the J end lost 7 bases, and 12 bases lay between the germline ends. This CDR3 spans 14 amino acids. The CDR3 coding sequence is TGCGCCAGCAGCCAAGATCCAGGGGCGCGTGGCTACACCTTC. Translation gives CASSQDPGARGYTF.

The gene calls are TRBV7-9 and TRBJ2-7; D gene unclear. Trimming cost V 2 bases and J 0 bases, with 8 bases left between them. Looked up from germline, CDR1 is SEHNR and CDR2 is FQNEAQ (reference sequence). CDR3 length: 14 residues. DNA of the CDR3: TGTGCCAGCAGCTTAAGCTCAAGCTCCTACGAGCAGTACTTC. Translation gives CASSLSSSSYEQYF.

CDR3 sequence: CSASRGPDTEAFF. CDR3 nucleotides: TGCAGTGCTAGTAGGGGGCCGGACACTGAAGCTTTCTTT. The chain has TRBV20-1 and TRBJ1-1; 7 bases line up with TRBD1. The CDR3 runs to 13 residues. Trimming cost V 3 bases and J 3 bases; bases outside gene matches: 4. Looked up from germline, CDR1 is DFQATT and CDR2 is SNEGSKA (reference sequence).

The gene calls are TRBV7-6 and TRBJ2-3; 8 bases line up with TRBD2. CDR3 length: 15 amino acids. The junction had 6 bases not matched to a gene; V was cut back by 5 bases and J by 2 bases. The germline CDR1 and CDR2 sequences are SGHVS and FNYEAQ. The CDR3 DNA follows: TGTGCCAGCAGCGCAGGCGGGGGGACCACAGATACGCAGTATTTT. It translates to CASSAGGGTTDTQYF.

The V gene is TRBV7-9, the J gene TRBJ2-1; D possibly corresponds to TRBD2 (5 bases). The V gene's germline CDR1 is SEHNR and CDR2 FQNEAQ (reference sequence). V lost 11 bases, J lost 6 bases, and 11 bases lay in between. The CDR3 has 11 amino acids. CDR3 bases: TGTGCCGGGGAGATTACCAATGAGCAGTTCTTC. Its translation is CAGEITNEQFF.

The V gene is TRBV20-1, the J gene TRBJ2-1, with a weak D call TRBD1 (6 bases). There are 19 residues in the CDR3. V lost 3 bases to trimming and J lost 0 bases, with 24 bases between them. Germline CDR1 reads DFQATT; CDR2 reads SNEGSKA (reference sequence). The CDR3 loop reads CSASTPFVAGAISYNEQFF. The DNA for the CDR3 is TGCAGTGCTAGTACACCATTCGTGGCAGGGGCTATCTCCTACAATGAGCAGTTCTTC.

The V and J genes are TRBV5-1 and TRBJ2-3; D not resolved. This CDR3 spans 14 amino acids. Between the trimmed V and J ends, which lost 3 bases and 5 bases, there was a span of 13 bases. Looked up from germline, CDR1 is SGHRS and CDR2 is YFSETQ. The CDR3 nucleotides are TGCGCCAGCAGCTGGGCCCAAGCTGGAGATACGCAGTATTTT. This encodes CASSWAQAGDTQYF.